This TCR beta chain was observed in a study of T cells expressing NK-cell markers. Study information: Sorted CD3+CD56+NKG2C+, CD3+CD56+NKG2C- and CD3+CD56-NKG2C+ T-cell subsets were beta-chain profiled. Seven sequenced donors out of eight were HCMV-seropositive, one seronegative.

Reanalyzing the 5' RACE reads, TCRdb keeps one entry per CDR3 protein, without DNA. This sample's clone table lists 200,000 to 300,000 distinct CDR3 sequences. Germline V gene data show CDR1 as SEHNR and CDR2 as FQNEAQ (reference sequence). The CDR3 spans 15 residues. This receptor was taken from a man younger than 30 in good health. Sequenced: blood T cells: a sorted CD56 or NKG2C T cell subset, CD4+ or CD8+ T cells, or bulk PBMC T cells (not recorded which). The V call is TRBV7-9, the J call TRBJ1-2; as DNA is missing, the TRBD1 call by TCRdb cannot be tested. CDR3 sequence: CASSLAAREVYGYTF.